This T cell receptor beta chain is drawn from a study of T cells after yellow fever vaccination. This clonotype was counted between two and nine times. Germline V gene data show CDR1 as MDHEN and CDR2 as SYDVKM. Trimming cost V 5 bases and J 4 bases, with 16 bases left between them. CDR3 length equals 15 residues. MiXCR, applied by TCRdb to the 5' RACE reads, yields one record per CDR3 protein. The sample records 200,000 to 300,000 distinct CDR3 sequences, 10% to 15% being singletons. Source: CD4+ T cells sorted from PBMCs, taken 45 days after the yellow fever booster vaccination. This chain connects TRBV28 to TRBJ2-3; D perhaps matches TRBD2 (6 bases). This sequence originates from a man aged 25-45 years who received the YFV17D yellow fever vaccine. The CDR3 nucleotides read TGTGCCAGCAGTCCTGGGGGAGGTGGGTCAGATACGCAGTATTTT. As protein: CASSPGGGGSDTQYF.